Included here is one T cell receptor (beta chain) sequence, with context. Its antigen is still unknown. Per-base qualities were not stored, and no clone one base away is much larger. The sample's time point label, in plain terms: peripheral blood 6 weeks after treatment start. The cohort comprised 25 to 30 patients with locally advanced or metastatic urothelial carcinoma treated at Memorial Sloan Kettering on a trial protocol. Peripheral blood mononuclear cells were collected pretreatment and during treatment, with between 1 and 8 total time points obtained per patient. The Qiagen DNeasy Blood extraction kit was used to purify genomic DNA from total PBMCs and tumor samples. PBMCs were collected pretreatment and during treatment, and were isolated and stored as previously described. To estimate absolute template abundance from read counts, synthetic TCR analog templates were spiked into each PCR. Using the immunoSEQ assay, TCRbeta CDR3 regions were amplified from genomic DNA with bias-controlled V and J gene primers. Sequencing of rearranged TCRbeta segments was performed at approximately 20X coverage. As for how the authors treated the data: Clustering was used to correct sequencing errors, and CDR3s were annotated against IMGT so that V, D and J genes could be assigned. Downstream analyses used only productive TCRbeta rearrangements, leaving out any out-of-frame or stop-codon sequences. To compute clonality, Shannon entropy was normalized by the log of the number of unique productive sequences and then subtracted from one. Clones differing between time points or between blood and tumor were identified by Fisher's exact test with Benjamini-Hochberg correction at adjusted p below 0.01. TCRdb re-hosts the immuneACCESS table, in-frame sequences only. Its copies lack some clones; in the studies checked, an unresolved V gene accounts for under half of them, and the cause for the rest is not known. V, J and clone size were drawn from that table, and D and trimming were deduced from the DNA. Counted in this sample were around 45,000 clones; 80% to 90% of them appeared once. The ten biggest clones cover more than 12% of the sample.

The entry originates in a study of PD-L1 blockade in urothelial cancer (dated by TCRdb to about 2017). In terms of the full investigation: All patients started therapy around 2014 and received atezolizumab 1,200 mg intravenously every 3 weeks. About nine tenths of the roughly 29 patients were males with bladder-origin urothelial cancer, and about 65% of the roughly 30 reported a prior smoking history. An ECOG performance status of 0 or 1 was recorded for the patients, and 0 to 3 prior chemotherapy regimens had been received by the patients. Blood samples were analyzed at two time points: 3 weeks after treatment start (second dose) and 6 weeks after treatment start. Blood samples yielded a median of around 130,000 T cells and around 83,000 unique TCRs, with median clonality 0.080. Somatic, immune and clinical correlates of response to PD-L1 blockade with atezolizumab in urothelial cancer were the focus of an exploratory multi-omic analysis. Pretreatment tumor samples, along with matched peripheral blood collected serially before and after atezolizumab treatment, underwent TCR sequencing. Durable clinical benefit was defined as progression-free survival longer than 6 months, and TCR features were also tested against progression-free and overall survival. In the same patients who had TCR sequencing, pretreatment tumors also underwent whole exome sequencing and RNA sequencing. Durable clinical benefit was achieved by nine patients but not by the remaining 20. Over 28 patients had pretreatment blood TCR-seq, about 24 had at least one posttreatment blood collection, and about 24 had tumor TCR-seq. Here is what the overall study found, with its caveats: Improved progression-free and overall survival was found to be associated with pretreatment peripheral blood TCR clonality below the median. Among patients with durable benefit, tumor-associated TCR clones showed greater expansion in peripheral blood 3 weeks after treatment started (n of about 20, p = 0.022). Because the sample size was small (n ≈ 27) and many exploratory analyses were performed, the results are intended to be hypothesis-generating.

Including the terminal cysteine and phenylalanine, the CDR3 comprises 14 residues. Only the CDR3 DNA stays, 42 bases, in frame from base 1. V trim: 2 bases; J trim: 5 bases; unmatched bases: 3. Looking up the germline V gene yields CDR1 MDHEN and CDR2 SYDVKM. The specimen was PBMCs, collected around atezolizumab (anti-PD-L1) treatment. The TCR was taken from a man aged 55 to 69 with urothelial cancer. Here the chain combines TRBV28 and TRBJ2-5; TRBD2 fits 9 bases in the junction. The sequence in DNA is TGTGCCAGCAGTTTAGCGGGGGGGCTCGAGACCCAGTACTTC. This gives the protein CASSLAGGLETQYF.